The rows below give T cell receptor beta chains drawn from one sample of a study of blood T cell repertoires in COVID-19. The protocol was immunoSEQ multiplex PCR, while the TCRdb copy is restricted to in-frame clones and leaves out a portion. Of some 160,000 clones in the sample, more than 80% were seen once. The sequencing input was peripheral blood. Receptors were obtained from a man in his fifties or sixties with acute or convalescent COVID-19. Both conserved end residues are part of each CDR3. Each record gives: CDR3 protein, V gene, CDR3 length.

CDR3aa: CASSKRGTGGEKLFF
v_gene: TRBV6-5
len: 15

CDR3aa: CASSLRSSGNTIYF
v_gene: TRBV7-6
len: 14

CDR3aa: CASSLARTNQPQHF
v_gene: TRBV7-2
len: 14

CDR3aa: CASSLTPGHYEQYF
v_gene: TRBV27
len: 14

CDR3aa: CAWSSTRNTEAFF
v_gene: TRBV30
len: 13

CDR3aa: CASSLVANSRETQYF
v_gene: TRBV5-1
len: 15

CDR3aa: CASLPRLGGTVDNEQFF
v_gene: TRBV18
len: 17

CDR3aa: CASSQWTGGGYTF
v_gene: TRBV14
len: 13

CDR3aa: CASSVGTYGNTIYF
v_gene: TRBV25-1
len: 14

CDR3aa: CATSRDRSINTGELFF
v_gene: TRBV24-1
len: 16

CDR3aa: CASSPDRGRGELFF
v_gene: TRBV18
len: 14

CDR3aa: CASSQSRDNLFF
v_gene: TRBV7-9
len: 12

CDR3aa: CASNPVTGNTEAFF
v_gene: TRBV19
len: 14

CDR3aa: CASSAPGTGVIGEQFF
v_gene: TRBV2
len: 16

CDR3aa: CASSQDLTGGYNEQFF
v_gene: TRBV4-3
len: 16

CDR3aa: CATSRDPPGNNSPLHF
v_gene: TRBV15
len: 16

CDR3aa: CASSNRDFYEQYF
v_gene: TRBV19
len: 13

CDR3aa: CASSIRVDQPQHF
v_gene: TRBV19
len: 13

CDR3aa: CAWSVLDEQYF
v_gene: TRBV30
len: 11

CDR3aa: CASSEFIGQLNYGYTF
v_gene: TRBV2
len: 16

CDR3aa: CASSILGQGAYNEQFF
v_gene: TRBV18
len: 16

CDR3aa: CASSLKAGGPRDTQYF
v_gene: TRBV5-4
len: 16

CDR3aa: CASSQDRQFEQYF
v_gene: TRBV4-3
len: 13

CDR3aa: CASSQEETTDTQYF
v_gene: TRBV4-2
len: 14

CDR3aa: CSVAQTNTEAFF
v_gene: TRBV29-1
len: 12

CDR3aa: CASIIVPNYGYTF
v_gene: TRBV2
len: 13

CDR3aa: CASSPNGLVNTEAFF
v_gene: TRBV14
len: 15

CDR3aa: CASSWTGYEKLFF
v_gene: TRBV5-1
len: 13

CDR3aa: CASSGDRPPGNTIYF
v_gene: TRBV2
len: 15

CDR3aa: CASIPPRRGNSPLHF
v_gene: TRBV6-5
len: 15

CDR3aa: CASSAEGTAFF
v_gene: TRBV2
len: 11

CDR3aa: CASSPPSNYGYTF
v_gene: TRBV18
len: 13

CDR3aa: CASSYNRGNSGGYTF
v_gene: TRBV6-5
len: 15